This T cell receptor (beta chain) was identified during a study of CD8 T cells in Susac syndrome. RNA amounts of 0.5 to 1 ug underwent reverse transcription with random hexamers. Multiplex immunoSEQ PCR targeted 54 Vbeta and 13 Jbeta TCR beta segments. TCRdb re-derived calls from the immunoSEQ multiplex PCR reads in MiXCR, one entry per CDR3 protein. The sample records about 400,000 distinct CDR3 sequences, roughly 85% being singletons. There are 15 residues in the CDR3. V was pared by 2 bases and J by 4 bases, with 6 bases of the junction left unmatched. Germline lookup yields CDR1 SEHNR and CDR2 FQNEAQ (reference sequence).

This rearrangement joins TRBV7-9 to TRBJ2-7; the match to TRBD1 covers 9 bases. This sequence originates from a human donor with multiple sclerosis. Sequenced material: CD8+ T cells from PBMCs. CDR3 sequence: CASSLIPDRGYEQYF. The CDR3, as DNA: TGTGCCAGCAGCTTAATCCCGGACAGGGGATACGAGCAGTACTTC.